This TCR beta chain appears in the sequencing data of a study of blood T cells in healthy people across ages. Findings of the study overall: Nothing was known about donor CMV status, and this possibly confounded expanded clonotype changes.

V was trimmed by 4 bases and J by 8 bases, leaving 13 bases between them. The CDR3 is 13 amino acids. Germline loops: CDR1 SGDLS, CDR2 YYNGEE. Of note for this clonotype: Its antigen is unidentified.

For the second PCR, which ran for about 7 to 11 cycles, a sample-barcoded 5' primer and a J-beta primer mix were used. There were at least 3 million CDR3-containing paired-end reads obtained from each sample. Each CDR3 protein is one row after TCRdb ran MiXCR on the 5' RACE reads. Counted here are about 1.5 million distinct CDR3 sequences, 42% occurring once; the ten biggest clones make up 7.9%. The sample consisted of blood. This receptor was obtained from a woman aged 18-29 years in good health. The chain joins TRBV9 to TRBJ2-1; D remains unclear. The CDR3 protein is CASSLFKGDEQFF. The CDR3 DNA sequence: TGTGCCAGCAGCTTATTTAAGGGCGATGAGCAGTTCTTC.